The 6 T cell receptor beta chains below were found in one sample sequenced in a study of PD-1 blockade in classical Hodgkin lymphoma. Profiling relied on immunoSEQ multiplex PCR, and the TCRdb table lists in-frame clones only, not all of them. The sample contains roughly 70,000 clones, 71% of which appear only once. Each patient's relapse followed autologous stem cell transplantation, and brentuximab vedotin exposure varied. Sequenced here: peripheral blood mononuclear cells (PBMCs), sampled before the second cycle of nivolumab. These receptors were obtained from a human donor with classical Hodgkin lymphoma.

CDR3 amino acids: CASGKGDRSRGEQYF. The CDR3 DNA follows: TGTGCTAGTGGCAAAGGGGACAGGTCCAGGGGGGAGCAGTACTTC. The chain recombines TRBV12-5 with TRBJ2-7; 8 bases align to TRBD1. J was trimmed by 7 bases and V by 6 bases; bases with no gene match: 14. Per the germline V gene, CDR1 is LGHNT and CDR2 is FRNRAP. The CDR3 contains 15 residues.

As to this clone: Other DNA sequences in this specimen translate into the identical CDR3. J is TRBJ2-1 and V is TRBV9, with 10 bases identical to TRBD2. V was clipped by 0 bases and J by 3 bases; unmatched bases: 0. CDR3 size: 15 residues. Germline CDR1 and CDR2: SGDLS and YYNGEE. The CDR3 here is CASSVGTSGYNEQFF. CDR3 nucleotide sequence: TGTGCCAGCAGCGTAGGGACTAGCGGCTACAATGAGCAGTTCTTC.

V is TRBV28 and J is TRBJ2-7; maybe TRBD2 (6 bases). The CDR3 is 14 residues long. V dropped 8 bases and J dropped 9 bases, with 23 bases sitting between them. Germline CDR1 reads MDHEN; CDR2 reads SYDVKM. Here the CDR3 reads CASGSPGGGTGQYF. The CDR3, as DNA: TGTGCCAGCGGATCCCCCGGGGGTGGTACGGGGCAGTACTTC.

Here the CDR3 DNA reads TGTGCCAGTAGTAAGATGAGCGGGGAGACCCAGTACTTC. Its translation is CASSKMSGETQYF. The chain is built from TRBV19 and TRBJ2-5, with D maybe TRBD2 (6 bases). CDR1 and CDR2 from the germline V gene are LNHDA and SQIVND (reference sequence). CDR3 length equals 13 residues. Deletions cut 4 bases from V and 5 bases from J, with 11 bases between.

A word on this clone: This sample includes further DNA sequences coding for the same CDR3. The chain joins TRBV6-5 to TRBJ2-7; no definite D call. Germline V gene data show CDR1 as MNHEY and CDR2 as SVGAGI. V was trimmed by 2 bases and J by 1 base, leaving 3 bases between them. The CDR3 runs to 12 residues. Here the CDR3 reads CASSYDSYEQYF. The CDR3 bases are TGTGCCAGCAGTTACGATTCCTACGAGCAGTACTTC.

The count of this clone is one. The chain's CDR3 is CASSQGRPPRDYGYTF. DNA for the CDR3: TGCGCCAGCAGCCAAGGGCGTCCGCCTAGGGACTATGGCTACACCTTC. The V and J genes are TRBV4-1 and TRBJ1-2; D is unclear. The CDR3 covers 16 residues. Trimming removed 1 base from V and 3 bases from J, with 15 bases in between. Germline CDR1 MGHRA, CDR2 YSYEKL.